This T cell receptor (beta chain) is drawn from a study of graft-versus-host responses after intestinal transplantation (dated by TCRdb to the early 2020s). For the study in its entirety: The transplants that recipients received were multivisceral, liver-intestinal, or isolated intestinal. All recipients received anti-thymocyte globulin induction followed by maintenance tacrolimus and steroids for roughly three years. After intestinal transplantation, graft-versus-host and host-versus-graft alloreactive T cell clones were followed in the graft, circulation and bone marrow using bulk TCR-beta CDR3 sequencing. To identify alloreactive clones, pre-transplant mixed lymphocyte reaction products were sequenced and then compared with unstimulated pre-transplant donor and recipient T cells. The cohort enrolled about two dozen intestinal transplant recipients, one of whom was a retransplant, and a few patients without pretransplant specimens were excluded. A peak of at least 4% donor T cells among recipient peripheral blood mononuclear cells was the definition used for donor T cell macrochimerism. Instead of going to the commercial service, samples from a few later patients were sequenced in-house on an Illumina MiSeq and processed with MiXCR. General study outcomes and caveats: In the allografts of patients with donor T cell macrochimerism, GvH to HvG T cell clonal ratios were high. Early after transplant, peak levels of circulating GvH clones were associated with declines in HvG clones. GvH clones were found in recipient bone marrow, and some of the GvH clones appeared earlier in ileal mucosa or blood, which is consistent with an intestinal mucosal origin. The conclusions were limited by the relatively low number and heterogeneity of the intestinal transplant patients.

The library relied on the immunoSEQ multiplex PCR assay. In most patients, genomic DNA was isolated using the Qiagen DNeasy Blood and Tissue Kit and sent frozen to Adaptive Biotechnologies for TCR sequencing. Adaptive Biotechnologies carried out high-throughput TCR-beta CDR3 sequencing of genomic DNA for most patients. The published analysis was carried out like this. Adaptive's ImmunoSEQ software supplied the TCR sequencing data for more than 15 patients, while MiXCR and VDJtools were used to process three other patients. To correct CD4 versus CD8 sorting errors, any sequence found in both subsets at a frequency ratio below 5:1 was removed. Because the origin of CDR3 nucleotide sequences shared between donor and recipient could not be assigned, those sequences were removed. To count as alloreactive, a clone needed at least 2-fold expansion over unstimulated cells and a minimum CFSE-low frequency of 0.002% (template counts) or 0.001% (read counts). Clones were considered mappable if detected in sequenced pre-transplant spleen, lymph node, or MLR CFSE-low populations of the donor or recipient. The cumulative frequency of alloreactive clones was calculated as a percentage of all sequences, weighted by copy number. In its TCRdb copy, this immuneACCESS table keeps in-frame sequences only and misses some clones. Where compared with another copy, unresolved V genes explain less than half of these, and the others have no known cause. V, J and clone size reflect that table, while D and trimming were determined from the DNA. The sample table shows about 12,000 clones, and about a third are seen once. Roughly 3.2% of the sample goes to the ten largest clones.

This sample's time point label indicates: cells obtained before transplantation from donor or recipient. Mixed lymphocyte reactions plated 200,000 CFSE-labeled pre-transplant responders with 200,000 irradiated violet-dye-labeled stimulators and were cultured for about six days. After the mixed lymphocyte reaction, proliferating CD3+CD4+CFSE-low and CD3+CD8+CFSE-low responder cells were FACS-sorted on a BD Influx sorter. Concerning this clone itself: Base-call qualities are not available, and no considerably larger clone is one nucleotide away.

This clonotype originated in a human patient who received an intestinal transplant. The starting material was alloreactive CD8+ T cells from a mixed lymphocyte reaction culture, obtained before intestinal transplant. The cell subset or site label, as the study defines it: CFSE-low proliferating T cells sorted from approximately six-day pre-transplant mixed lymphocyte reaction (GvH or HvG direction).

The nucleotide sequence reads TGCGCCAGCAGCCAAGATCTTAGGACGGTGAACACTGAAGCTTTCTTT. Its translation is CASSQDLRTVNTEAFF. This receptor chain uses TRBV4-1 and TRBJ1-1; no D segment can be confidently identified. V and J lose 0 bases and 0 bases, and a span of 11 bases separates them. As encoded in the germline V gene, CDR1 is MGHRA while CDR2 is YSYEKL. Its CDR3 holds 16 amino acids, cysteine through phenylalanine. Here the CDR3 DNA is all that survives: 48 bases in frame from base 1.